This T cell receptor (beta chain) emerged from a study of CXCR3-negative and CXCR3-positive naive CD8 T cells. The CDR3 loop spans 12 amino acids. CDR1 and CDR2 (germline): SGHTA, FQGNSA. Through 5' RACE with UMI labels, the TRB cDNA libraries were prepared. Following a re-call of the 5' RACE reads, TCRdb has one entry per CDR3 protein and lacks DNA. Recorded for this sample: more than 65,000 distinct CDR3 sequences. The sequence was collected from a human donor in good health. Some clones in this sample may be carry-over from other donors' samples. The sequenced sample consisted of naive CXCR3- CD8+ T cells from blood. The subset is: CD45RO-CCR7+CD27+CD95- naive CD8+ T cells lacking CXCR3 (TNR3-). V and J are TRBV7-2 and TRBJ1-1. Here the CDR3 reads CASSLLGTEAFF.